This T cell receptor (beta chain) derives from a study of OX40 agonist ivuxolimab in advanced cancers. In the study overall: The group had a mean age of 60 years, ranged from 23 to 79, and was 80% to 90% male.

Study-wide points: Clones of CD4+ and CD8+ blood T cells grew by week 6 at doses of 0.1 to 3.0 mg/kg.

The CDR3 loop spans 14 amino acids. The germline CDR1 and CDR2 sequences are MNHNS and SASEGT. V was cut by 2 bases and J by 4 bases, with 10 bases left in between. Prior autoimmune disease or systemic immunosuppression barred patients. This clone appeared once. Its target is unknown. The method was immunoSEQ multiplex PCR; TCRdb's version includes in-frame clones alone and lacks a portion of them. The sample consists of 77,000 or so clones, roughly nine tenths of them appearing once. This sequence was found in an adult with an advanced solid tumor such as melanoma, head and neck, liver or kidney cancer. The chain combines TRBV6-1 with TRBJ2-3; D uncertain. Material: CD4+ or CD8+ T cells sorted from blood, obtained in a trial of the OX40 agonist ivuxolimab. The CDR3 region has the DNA TGTGCCAGCAGTGAATATGAGGAGTCAGATACGCAGTATTTT. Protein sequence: CASSEYEESDTQYF.